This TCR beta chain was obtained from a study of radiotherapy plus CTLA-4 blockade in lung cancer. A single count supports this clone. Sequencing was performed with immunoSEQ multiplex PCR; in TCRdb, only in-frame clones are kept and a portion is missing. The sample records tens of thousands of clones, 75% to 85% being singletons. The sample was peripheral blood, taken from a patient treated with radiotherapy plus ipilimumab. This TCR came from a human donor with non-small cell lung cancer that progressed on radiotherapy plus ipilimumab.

The CDR3 sequence: CASSPGQNTGELFF. The CDR3 DNA reads TGCGCCAGCAGTCCTGGGCAGAACACCGGGGAGCTGTTTTTT. The chain links TRBV10-1 to TRBJ2-2; D unresolved. CDR3 length: 14 residues. Germline values: CDR1 WNHNN, CDR2 SYGVQD (reference sequence). The germline V and J ends were trimmed by 5 bases and 1 base, with 8 bases remaining between them.